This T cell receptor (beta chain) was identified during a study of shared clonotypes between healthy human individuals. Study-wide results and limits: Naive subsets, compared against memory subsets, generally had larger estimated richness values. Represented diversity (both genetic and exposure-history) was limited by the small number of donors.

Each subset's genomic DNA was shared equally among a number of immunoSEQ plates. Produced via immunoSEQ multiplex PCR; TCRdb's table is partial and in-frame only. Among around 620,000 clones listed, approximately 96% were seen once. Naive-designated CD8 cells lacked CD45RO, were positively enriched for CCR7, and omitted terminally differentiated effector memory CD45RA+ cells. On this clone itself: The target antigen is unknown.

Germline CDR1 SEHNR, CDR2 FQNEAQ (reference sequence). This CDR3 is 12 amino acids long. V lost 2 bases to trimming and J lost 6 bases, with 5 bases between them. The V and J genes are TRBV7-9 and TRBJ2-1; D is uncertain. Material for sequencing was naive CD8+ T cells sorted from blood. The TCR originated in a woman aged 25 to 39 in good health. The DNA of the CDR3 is TGTGCCAGCAGCTTACGAGTCAATGAGCAGTTCTTC. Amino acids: CASSLRVNEQFF.